The clone carrying this TCR beta chain was detected ten times or more. The antigen is unknown. Quantitative 5'-RACE with molecular barcodes was used to make the TCR beta libraries. One entry per CDR3 protein, called by TCRdb with MiXCR from the 5' RACE reads. This sample has 210,000 or so distinct CDR3 sequences, with around 24% found just once. These data come from a study of CD8 T cells in ankylosing spondylitis. Study-level findings and limits: Characteristic of ankylosing spondylitis blood, it appeared, was a TCR beta motif comprising about 8 highly homologous variants. Earlier authors reported some of these motif variants in reactive arthritis synovial fluid and blood.

V lost 7 bases and J 3 bases, leaving 9 bases between the germline ends. There are 13 residues in the CDR3. The germline V gene has CDR1 MNHEY and CDR2 SVGEGT. V and J are TRBV6-2 or TRBV6-3 and TRBJ1-4; D not resolved. This TCR was recovered from a male donor with ankylosing spondylitis or in good health (not recorded which). Input material: blood, either unsorted or a sorted T cell fraction (not recorded which). The CDR3 reads CASIADANEKLFF. The CDR3 DNA is TGTGCCAGCATTGCGGACGCTAATGAAAAACTGTTTTTT.